The rows below give T cell receptor beta chains drawn from one sample of a study of response to subunit inactivated influenza vaccine. TCRdb redid the calling of the RT-PCR reads with MiXCR, one entry per CDR3 protein. The sample yields under 550,000 distinct CDR3 sequences, roughly 7.6% seen once. The material sequenced was PBMCs from blood, taken around 25 months after vaccination. These receptors originate from a man aged 45 to 75 who received an inactivated influenza vaccine. The CDR3 runs from the conserved cysteine through the conserved F or W. A D gene is named only where the DNA matches it firmly. Size tells how often a clone was seen (once, few, many) or the class of an expanded clone, and some rows leave it out.

d_gene	v_gene	abundance	j_gene	len	CDR3nt	CDR3aa
TRBD1	TRBV20-1	many	TRBJ1-5	13	TGCAGTGCGGGTCAGGGGGCGGCTCAGCCCCAGCATTTT	CSAGQGAAQPQHF
.	TRBV4-3	many	TRBJ1-5	16	TGCGCCAGCAGCGTCGGGTGGGAGGTCGGCAATCAGCCCCAGCATTTT	CASSVGWEVGNQPQHF
TRBD1	TRBV5-1	few	TRBJ2-3	16	TGCGCCAGCAGCGACGGACAGGGAGGAATGACAGATACGCAGTATTTT	CASSDGQGGMTDTQYF
TRBD1	TRBV30	few	TRBJ1-4	14	TGTGCCTGGAGTAGGGGACAGGGGGCGGAAAAACTGTTTTTT	CAWSRGQGAEKLFF
.	TRBV4-2	.	TRBJ2-3	16	TGTGCCAGCAGCCAAGATCACGCGACTATCACAGATACGCAGTATTTT	CASSQDHATITDTQYF
TRBD1	TRBV19	.	TRBJ1-6	15	TGTGCGTGCACCGGGACAGGGGGCGCGAATTCACCCCTCCACTTT	CACTGTGGANSPLHF
.	TRBV6-2/TRBV6-3	many	TRBJ2-1	12	TGTGCCAGCAGTTACTCGTTCAATGAGCAGTTCTTC	CASSYSFNEQFF
.	TRBV20-1	.	TRBJ2-5	12	TGCAGTGCTAGAGAGGGCCTTGGGGCCCAGTACTTC	CSAREGLGAQYF
.	TRBV20-1	.	TRBJ2-5	13	TGCAGTGCTAGAAGCCAAGTGGGGGAGACCCAGTACTTC	CSARSQVGETQYF
.	TRBV7-2	.	TRBJ2-3	13	TGTGCCAGCAGCCCCCGGCCTTCGGATACGCAGTATTTT	CASSPRPSDTQYF
.	TRBV9	.	TRBJ1-6	18	TGTGCCAGCAGCGTAGAGTTGAACGCGGGGAGCTATAATTCACCCCTCCACTTT	CASSVELNAGSYNSPLHF
.	TRBV10-3	few	TRBJ2-7	16	TGTGCCATCAGTGAGTCGAAAAACAGAGCGTCCTACGAGCAGTACTTC	CAISESKNRASYEQYF
.	TRBV6-5	many	TRBJ2-7	11	TGTGCCTCGGGTCAGAACTACGAGCAGTACTTC	CASGQNYEQYF
.	TRBV6-2/TRBV6-3	.	TRBJ1-1	13	TGTGCCAGCAGTTATGGAAGGAGCACTGAAGCTTTCTTT	CASSYGRSTEAFF
TRBD2	TRBV7-3	.	TRBJ2-1	15	TGTGCCAGCAGCTTAGTGGGAGGGCCGGGCAATGAGCAGTTCTTC	CASSLVGGPGNEQFF
TRBD1	TRBV5-8	many	TRBJ2-7	16	TGTGCCAGCAGCAAACCAGGGGGTTACGGCTCCTACGAGCAGTACTTC	CASSKPGGYGSYEQYF
TRBD2	TRBV12-3/TRBV12-4	many	TRBJ2-1	16	TGTGCCAGCAGTTTTGGGGTCGGGAGGGCCCTCAATGAGCAGTTCTTC	CASSFGVGRALNEQFF
.	TRBV7-2	few	TRBJ2-7	12	TGTGCCAGCAGCTTCCAGGGGTTCGAGCAGTACTTC	CASSFQGFEQYF
.	TRBV7-2	few	TRBJ2-1	14	TGTGCCAGCAGCTTAGCCCCACAGTACAATGAGCAGTTCTTC	CASSLAPQYNEQFF
.	TRBV12-3/TRBV12-4	many	TRBJ1-6	15	TGTGCCAGCAGCGGGTGGGGGACCAATAATTCACCCCTCCACTTT	CASSGWGTNNSPLHF
.	TRBV12-3/TRBV12-4	many	TRBJ2-1	14	TGTGCCAGCAGTATTGCCCGGACGAGGGATGAGCAGTTCTTC	CASSIARTRDEQFF
.	TRBV12-3/TRBV12-4	.	TRBJ2-7	14	TGTGCCAGCAGTTTGACGGGAATCTCCTACGAGCAGTACTTC	CASSLTGISYEQYF
TRBD1	TRBV7-2	.	TRBJ2-5	14	TGTGCCAGCAGCGTGGACAGGGGCGAAGAGACCCAGTACTTC	CASSVDRGEETQYF
TRBD1	TRBV19	many	TRBJ2-1	14	TGTGCCAGTAGCGAGGGACAGGGATTCAATGAGCAGTTCTTC	CASSEGQGFNEQFF